This entry lists 6 T cell receptor beta chains sequenced from one sample in a study of blood T cell repertoires in COVID-19. Using immunoSEQ multiplex PCR, the repertoire was profiled, and TCRdb retains in-frame clones only, with some absent. Found here are approximately 100,000 clones, approximately 91% of them singletons; the top ten hold 0.97%. The specimen was peripheral blood. The receptors derive from a man aged 55 to 70 with acute or convalescent COVID-19.

The chain combines TRBV5-1 with TRBJ2-1; TRBD2 matches at 12 bases. Trimming took 6 bases from V and 5 from J; bases not matched to a gene: 3. There are 14 residues in the CDR3. Per germline, CDR1 SGHRS and CDR2 YFSETQ. The CDR3 here is CASNLAGGNNEQFF. CDR3 DNA sequence: TGCGCCAGCAATCTAGCGGGAGGGAACAATGAGCAGTTCTTC.

The V call is TRBV28, the J call TRBJ1-2; 7 bases map to TRBD1. CDR3 length: 16 amino acids. In germline, CDR1 is MDHEN, CDR2 SYDVKM. The ends lost 6 bases at V and 4 bases at J; junction bases unmatched: 14. CDR3 DNA: TGTGCCAGCAGCCTAACTGACAGGGCCTGGCGCTATGGCTACACCTTC. This codes for CASSLTDRAWRYGYTF.

The rearrangement uses TRBV19 and TRBJ1-3, with D maybe TRBD1 (5 bases). Germline V gene sequence: CDR1 LNHDA, CDR2 SQIVND (reference sequence). There are 14 residues in the CDR3. Trimming stripped 4 bases from V and 3 bases from J, with 10 bases between. CDR3 bases: TGTGCCAGTAGTACAGGGTTAGGTGGAAACACCATATATTTT. It codes for CASSTGLGGNTIYF. Full variable domain (outside the CDR3, taken from reference TRBV19 and TRBJ1-3): DGGITQSPKYLFRKEGQNVTLSCEQNLNHDAMYWYRQDPGQGLRLIYYSQIVNDFQKGDIAEGYSVSREKKESFPLTVTSAQKNPTAFYLCASSTGLGGNTIYFGEGSWLTVV.

This clone came up once. The chain joins TRBV12-5 to TRBJ2-1; D possibly corresponds to TRBD1 (5 bases). The CDR3 is 16 residues long. Germline-derived CDR1 and CDR2 are LGHNT and FRNRAP. V was shortened by 0 bases and J by 7 bases, with 16 bases between the two germline ends. The CDR3 spells CASGLVVTAPGNEQFF. The CDR3 coding sequence is TGTGCTAGTGGTTTGGTAGTGACAGCCCCCGGTAATGAGCAGTTCTTC.

This clone occurred once. The V gene is TRBV28, the J gene TRBJ2-3; 11 bases fit TRBD2. Germline V lookup: CDR1 MDHEN, CDR2 SYDVKM. V shed 6 bases and J 4 bases; nucleotides not matched to a gene: 6. The CDR3 has 15 residues. This CDR3 is CASSSSGRYADTQYF. The CDR3 region has the DNA TGTGCCAGCAGCTCTAGCGGGAGGTACGCAGATACGCAGTATTTT.

Here the CDR3 reads CASSLTGLREIADTQYF. The CDR3 coding sequence is TGTGCCAGCAGCTTAACGGGTCTCCGGGAGATCGCAGATACGCAGTATTTT. The rearrangement links TRBV7-3 to TRBJ2-3; TRBD2 might be the D (6 bases). In germline, CDR1 is SGHTA, CDR2 FQGTGA. This CDR3 is 17 amino acids long. V was trimmed by 0 bases and J by 4 bases, leaving 17 bases between them.